The 24 T cell receptor beta chains presented below share a single source sample, sequenced in a study of identical twins (dated by TCRdb to 2015 to 2016). To prepare the library, 5' RACE was applied. Sequencer: Illumina HiSeq 2000. TCRdb ran its own pipeline on the public reads, namely fastp trimming at Q25 and MiXCR clone calling, and kept in-frame beta chains. Merged by CDR3 protein, the rows form single entries marked with the most common genes and DNA. The sample yields fewer than 250,000 distinct CDR3 sequences; approximately 7% were counted once. Approximately 3.7% of the sample rests with the top ten. This same sample was also taken into another study, of yellow fever vaccine responses in identical twins.

Sequenced input: memory (CD45RO+) T cells sorted from blood. Per the publication, the cell subset or site label means: CD45RO+ enriched T cells. Source of these receptors: a young woman in good health.

This clonotype was detected many times. The J gene is TRBJ2-1, the V gene TRBV15; a weak D match, TRBD1 (6 bases). V dropped 3 bases and J dropped 4 bases, with 13 bases sitting between them. Germline-derived CDR1 and CDR2 are LNHNV and YYDKDF (reference sequence). The CDR3 is 15 residues long. CDR3 nucleotide sequence: TGTGCCACCAGCAGGGGACAATTAAATTACAATGAGCAGTTCTTC. Its translation is CATSRGQLNYNEQFF.

A few counts support this clonotype. The chain links TRBV2 to TRBJ1-2; weak D call: TRBD1 (5 bases). CDR1 and CDR2 from the germline V gene are SNHLY and FYNNEI. Deletions cut 6 bases from V and 4 bases from J, with 15 bases between. The CDR3 length is 14 residues. Written as DNA, the CDR3 is TGTGCCAGCAGAGGAGGGGCCTTAGGCTATGGCTACACCTTC. Its protein product is CASRGGALGYGYTF.

V and J are TRBV10-2 and TRBJ2-5; perhaps D is TRBD1 or TRBD2 (6 bases each). From germline, CDR1 is WSHSY and CDR2 SAAADI. Trimming removed 2 bases from V and 5 bases from J, with 12 bases in between. The CDR3 extends over 14 amino acids. The DNA for the CDR3 is TGCGCCAGCAGTGAGACGGGGGCTTGGGAGACCCAGTACTTC. Its translation: CASSETGAWETQYF.

The rearrangement links TRBV3-1 to TRBJ1-1; 8 bases line up with TRBD1. This CDR3 has 15 amino acids. Trimming cost V 1 base and J 1 base; bases outside gene matches: 2. The germline V gene encodes CDR1 LGHDT and CDR2 YNNKEL (reference sequence). The CDR3 is CASSQGGTGNTEAFF. The CDR3 DNA reads TGTGCCAGCAGCCAAGGAGGGACAGGGAACACTGAAGCTTTCTTT.

The rearrangement links TRBV11-2 to TRBJ2-7; TRBD1 agrees at 11 bases. V lost 1 base to trimming and J lost 3 bases; unmatched junction nucleotides: 5. This CDR3 spans 16 amino acids. CDR1 and CDR2 (germline): SGHAT, FQNNGV. In DNA, the CDR3 is TGTGCCAGCAGCTTAGTAGGGACAGGGGGAGTCTACGAGCAGTACTTC. Translating it yields CASSLVGTGGVYEQYF.

CDR3 in amino acids: CAISANADTQYF. As DNA, the CDR3 is TGTGCCATCAGCGCCAACGCGGATACGCAGTATTTT. The rearrangement uses TRBV10-3 and TRBJ2-3; the D is unclear. The CDR3 totals 12 residues. The V gene's germline CDR1 is ENHRY and CDR2 SYGVKD. V shed 6 bases and J shed 6 bases, with 10 bases lying between them.

The V gene is TRBV6-5, the J gene TRBJ2-3; 9 bases are shared with TRBD1. Germline assignment: CDR1 MNHEY and CDR2 SVGAGI. This CDR3 is 15 amino acids long. Losses at the gene ends were 2 bases for V and 1 base for J; bases not matched to a gene: 1. The CDR3 protein is CASSYGTGRTDTQYF. The CDR3 DNA reads as TGTGCCAGCAGTTACGGGACAGGGCGCACAGATACGCAGTATTTT.

This clonotype was observed a handful of times. CDR3 in DNA: TGTGCCAGCAGCAAAGTATGGAGGGCCAGGGGTGGTGACGAGCAGTACGTC. It yields the protein CASSKVWRARGGDEQYV. The chain couples TRBV21-1 to TRBJ2-7; the D call of TRBD2 is as the table states it, not checked on the DNA. TRBV21-1 corresponds to a pseudogene. CDR3 length equals 17 residues.

The chain is built from TRBV18 and TRBJ2-5; D might be TRBD1 (5 bases). The V end was cut by 2 bases, the J end by 2 bases, with 15 bases between. The length of the CDR3 is 16 residues. Germline V gene sequence: CDR1 KGHSH, CDR2 LQKENI. The CDR3 loop is CASSPGLQGQQETQYF. DNA of the CDR3: TGTGCCAGCTCACCAGGCCTCCAGGGCCAACAAGAGACCCAGTACTTC.

The rearrangement links TRBV20-1 to TRBJ1-1, with 7 nucleotides matching TRBD1. Germline CDR1 DFQATT, CDR2 SNEGSKA (reference sequence). Unmatched junction bases numbered 4, after V lost 6 bases and J lost 6 bases. The CDR3 is 11 residues long. CDR3 nucleotides: TGCAGTGCCGTAGACAGGGCTGAAGCTTTCTTT. Translated, it gives CSAVDRAEAFF.

This clonotype was counted ten times or more. The J gene is TRBJ2-1, the V gene TRBV29-1; TRBD2 is a possible D gene (6 bases). The CDR3 spans 12 residues. Germline CDR1 is SQVTM and CDR2 is ANQGSEA. V lost 4 bases, J lost 9 bases, and 13 bases lay in between. CDR3 protein: CSVAGTPSEQFF. The CDR3 nucleotides read TGCAGCGTTGCCGGGACTCCTAGTGAGCAGTTCTTC.

The sample holds a few counts of this clonotype. The V and J genes are TRBV3-1 and TRBJ2-1; the D gene is possibly TRBD2 (6 bases). V was clipped by 1 base and J by 0 bases, with 16 bases between them. The CDR3 is 18 residues long. Germline CDR1 is LGHDT and CDR2 is YNNKEL (reference sequence). The CDR3 here is CASSQGPGTGASYNEQFF. The CDR3 bases are TGTGCCAGCAGCCAAGGACCCGGAACGGGAGCCTCCTACAATGAGCAGTTCTTC.

This clonotype was seen a handful of times. The J gene is TRBJ2-4, the V gene TRBV6-2 or TRBV6-3; 8 bases match TRBD2. Germline loops: CDR1 MNHEY, CDR2 SVGEGT. The CDR3 has 15 amino acids. The junction had 8 bases not matched to a gene; V was cut back by 5 bases and J by 5 bases. CDR3 sequence reads: CASSDGLALENIQYF. Here the CDR3 DNA reads TGTGCCAGCAGTGATGGACTAGCCCTCGAAAACATTCAGTACTTC.

V is TRBV23-1 and J is TRBJ2-4, with TRBD1 matching over 10 bases. TRBV23-1 is an ORF, and what it does is uncertain. V trimming: 2 bases; J trimming: 3 bases; junction bases outside the gene matches: 7. This CDR3 comprises 17 residues. This chain's CDR3 is CASSQKRDRGDKNIQYF. CDR3 nucleotides: TGCGCCAGCAGTCAAAAGAGGGACAGGGGAGACAAAAACATTCAGTACTTC.

The chain links TRBV28 to TRBJ2-7; 8 bases line up with TRBD1. Germline CDR1 is MDHEN and CDR2 is SYDVKM. The CDR3 is 14 residues long. V lost 8 bases to trimming and J lost 5 bases; unmatched junction nucleotides: 11. This chain's CDR3 is CASCPGQVHDEQYF. The CDR3 DNA reads as TGTGCCAGCTGCCCGGGACAGGTCCACGACGAGCAGTACTTC. The whole variable domain, remainder taken from reference TRBV28 and TRBJ2-7, is DVKVTQSSRYLVKRTGEKVFLECVQDMDHENMFWYRQDPGLGLRLIYFSYDVKMKEKGDIPEGYSVSREKKERFSLILESASTNQTSMYLCASCPGQVHDEQYFGPGTRLTVT.

The chain couples TRBV7-8 to TRBJ1-5; TRBD1 aligns across 7 bases. The V gene's germline CDR1 is SGHVS and CDR2 FQNEAQ. J gave up 7 bases and V 4 bases, and 10 bases lay outside the gene matches. This CDR3 spans 15 amino acids. As DNA, the CDR3 is TGTGCCAGCAGCTCGGACAGGTTCCCGGGGCAGCCCCAGCATTTT. Its protein is CASSSDRFPGQPQHF.

There are a few counts of this clonotype. Here the CDR3 DNA reads TGTGCCAGCAGTACAGGGAGCGCTCCCTACAATGAGCAGTTCTTC. This encodes CASSTGSAPYNEQFF. The chain carries TRBV27 and TRBJ2-1; a weak D match, TRBD1 (6 bases). Germline V gene lookup returns CDR1 MNHEY and CDR2 SMNVEV (reference sequence). The CDR3 covers 15 residues. V lost 5 bases, J lost 2 bases, and 13 bases lay in between.

There are many counts of this clonotype. The gene calls are TRBV7-3 and TRBJ2-1; 8 bases are a match to TRBD2. The CDR3 totals 16 residues. With 5 bases clipped from V and 7 bases from J, the junction kept 13 bases outside the gene matches. Germline V CDR1 and CDR2: SGHTA, FQGTGA. The CDR3 region is CASSPTGGAQVNEQFF. The CDR3 DNA is TGTGCCAGCAGCCCGACGGGGGGGGCGCAGGTGAATGAGCAGTTCTTC.

This chain connects TRBV28 to TRBJ2-3; a weak D match, TRBD1 (6 bases). The CDR3 has 14 residues. V shed 6 bases and J shed 2 bases, with 12 bases lying between them. Germline V lookup: CDR1 MDHEN, CDR2 SYDVKM. The DNA for the CDR3 is TGTGCCAGCAGAGGACAGAGGATCACAGATACGCAGTATTTT. It codes for CASRGQRITDTQYF.

This clonotype was observed a few times. The rearrangement uses TRBV20-1 and TRBJ1-1; unclear D gene. The CDR3 is 13 amino acids. CDR1 is DFQATT and CDR2 is SNEGSKA in the germline V gene (reference sequence). V was cut by 1 base and J by 10 bases, with 16 bases left in between. This chain's CDR3 is CSARGQGRTGAFF. The CDR3 nucleotides read TGCAGTGCTAGAGGACAAGGTCGAACGGGAGCTTTCTTT.

This clonotype came up many times. The rearrangement links TRBV12-3 or TRBV12-4 to TRBJ1-5; D unclear. Trimming took 5 bases from V and 3 from J, leaving 11 bases between them. This CDR3 spans 14 amino acids. DNA for the CDR3: TGTGCCAGCAGTCGCGACAACGCCAATCAGCCCCAGCATTTT. Translated, it gives CASSRDNANQPQHF.

This clonotype occurred many times. This chain connects TRBV6-2 or TRBV6-3 to TRBJ1-2; D not resolved. From germline, CDR1 is MNHEY and CDR2 SVGEGT. Trimming took 2 bases from V and 6 from J, leaving 10 bases between them. The CDR3 runs 13 residues. CDR3 amino acids: CASSYTESDGYTF. The DNA of the CDR3 is TGTGCCAGCAGTTACACAGAAAGCGATGGCTACACCTTC.

This clonotype has more than one count but fewer than ten. The chain combines TRBV3-1 with TRBJ2-4; TRBD1 or TRBD2 may be the D gene (5 bases each). Per germline, CDR1 LGHDT and CDR2 YNNKEL (reference sequence). The V end lost 4 bases, the J end lost 6 bases, and 22 bases lay between the germline ends. There are 17 residues in the CDR3. CDR3 sequence: CASSPRPGTPQGNIQYF. The CDR3 DNA is TGTGCCAGCAGCCCCCGGCCAGGGACCCCCCAGGGAAACATTCAGTACTTC.

This clonotype was detected a few times. This chain links TRBV7-2 with TRBJ1-2; 8 bases match TRBD1. Trimming at V came to 1 base and at J to 6 bases, leaving 4 bases not matched to a gene. Looked up from germline, CDR1 is SGHTA and CDR2 is FQGNSA. This CDR3 spans 14 amino acids. CDR3 DNA: TGTGCCAGCAGCTTAGGGACAGGGAAGGATGGCTACACCTTC. This encodes CASSLGTGKDGYTF.